This TCR beta chain was retrieved from a study of regulatory T cells in long-lasting Graves disease. As for time point: persistent/refractory GD, antithyroid drugs over 5 years with positive TRAb. From PBMCs, RNA was extracted and then used to make the TCR library. For TCR beta, libraries came from iRepertoire HTBI primers and Arm-PCR of CDR3 regions. One entry per CDR3 protein, called by TCRdb with MiXCR from the multiplex PCR reads. The sample includes around 300,000 distinct CDR3 sequences, roughly a fifth of them seen just once. This clonotype was counted at least ten times. What it binds is unknown. Study-level points and caveats: Sharing of public clonotypes was greater in persistent patients (roughly 2,900) than in new patients (about 970).

Sequenced material: peripheral blood mononuclear cells (PBMCs), taken when the disease was refractory, from a patient treated with antithyroid drugs. The source is a female donor with Graves disease.

The CDR3 reads CASSLSRTGGEQYF. CDR3 nucleotide sequence: TGTGCCAGCAGCCTTTCCCGGACAGGGGGCGAGCAGTACTTC. The chain has TRBV7-8 and TRBJ2-7; 10 bases are shared with TRBD1. Germline loops: CDR1 SGHVS, CDR2 FQNEAQ. V lost 5 bases and J lost 6; bases outside the gene matches: 7. The CDR3 length is 14 residues.